This is a list of T cell receptor beta chains from one sample in a study of blood T cell repertoires in COVID-19. TCRdb's table, derived via immunoSEQ multiplex PCR, lists solely in-frame clones and lacks some. The sample shows 110,000 to 150,000 clones, approximately 85% of them seen only once. Source material: peripheral blood. These receptors came from a woman aged 80 or older with acute or convalescent COVID-19. CDR3s include the opening cysteine and the closing phenylalanine or tryptophan. Clone sizes are given selectively: once, few, many, or a class where the clone is expanded.

V,size,J,CDR3
TRBV9,-,TRBJ1-1,CASSSSRGGPLGTEAFF
TRBV7-2,-,TRBJ1-5,CASSLAWGGNQPQHF
TRBV4-1,once,TRBJ2-7,CASSQGDTLSYEQYF
TRBV19,few,TRBJ1-2,CASSTAHTGGYGYTF
TRBV4-1,-,TRBJ1-3,CASSQRYLGTDSGNTIYF
TRBV21-1,-,TRBJ1-5,CASSKEKEGTRGQGASYSNQPQHF
TRBV27,few,TRBJ2-5,CASSSGAGGQETQYF
TRBV2,-,TRBJ1-3,CASFWEAGNTIYF
TRBV29-1,-,TRBJ2-5,CSVERQGLETQYF
TRBV7-9,-,TRBJ1-1,CASIRDRGRSSEAFF
TRBV28,-,TRBJ2-5,CASSSAGQSQETQYF
TRBV18,-,TRBJ1-6,CASSPSTGGGYNSPLHF
TRBV29-1,-,TRBJ2-6,CSVQVGAGANVLTF
TRBV28,few,TRBJ1-2,CASSPPSTVSYTF